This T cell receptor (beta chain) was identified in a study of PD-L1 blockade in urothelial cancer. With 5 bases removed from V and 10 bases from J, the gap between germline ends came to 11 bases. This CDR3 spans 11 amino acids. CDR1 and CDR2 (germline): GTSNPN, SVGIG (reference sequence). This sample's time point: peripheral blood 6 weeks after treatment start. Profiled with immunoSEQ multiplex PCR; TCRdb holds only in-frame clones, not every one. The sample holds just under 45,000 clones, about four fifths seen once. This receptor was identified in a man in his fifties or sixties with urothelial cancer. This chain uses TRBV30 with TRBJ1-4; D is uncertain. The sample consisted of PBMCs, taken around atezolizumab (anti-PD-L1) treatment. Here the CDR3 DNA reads TGTGCCTGGGGTCGTACGGGAAAACTGTTTTTT. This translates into CAWGRTGKLFF.